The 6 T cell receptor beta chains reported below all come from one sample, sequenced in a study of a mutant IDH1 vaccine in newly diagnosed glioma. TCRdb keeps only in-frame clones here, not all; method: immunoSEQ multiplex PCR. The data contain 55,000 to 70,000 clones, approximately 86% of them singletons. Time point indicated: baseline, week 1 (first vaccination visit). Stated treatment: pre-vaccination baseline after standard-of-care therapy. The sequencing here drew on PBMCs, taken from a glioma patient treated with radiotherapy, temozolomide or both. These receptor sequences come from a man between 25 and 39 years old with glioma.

The CDR3 spells CASSSERNSPLHF. The CDR3 DNA reads as TGTGCCAGCAGCTCGGAGAGGAATTCACCCCTCCACTTT. The chain joins TRBV13 to TRBJ1-6; unclear D gene. Germline V lookup: CDR1 PRHDT, CDR2 FYEKMQ (reference sequence). The CDR3 spans 13 residues. The V and J ends lost 4 bases and 7 bases respectively, with 8 bases between them.

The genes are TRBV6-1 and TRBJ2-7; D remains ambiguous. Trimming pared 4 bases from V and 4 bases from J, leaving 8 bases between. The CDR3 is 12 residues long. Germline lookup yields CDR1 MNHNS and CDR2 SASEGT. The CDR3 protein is CASSVLGYEQYF. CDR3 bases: TGTGCCAGCAGTGTCCTCGGGTACGAGCAGTACTTC.

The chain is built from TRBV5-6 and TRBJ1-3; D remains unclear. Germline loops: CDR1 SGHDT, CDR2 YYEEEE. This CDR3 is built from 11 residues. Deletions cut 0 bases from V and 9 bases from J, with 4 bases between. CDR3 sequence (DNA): TGTGCCAGCAGCTTGGCCACCACCATATATTTT. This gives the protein CASSLATTIYF.

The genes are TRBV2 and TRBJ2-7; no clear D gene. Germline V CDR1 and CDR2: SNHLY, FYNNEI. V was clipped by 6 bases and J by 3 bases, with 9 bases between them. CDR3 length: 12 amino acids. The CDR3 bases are TGTGCCAGCAGCGGAGAGATCTACGAGCAGTACTTC. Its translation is CASSGEIYEQYF.

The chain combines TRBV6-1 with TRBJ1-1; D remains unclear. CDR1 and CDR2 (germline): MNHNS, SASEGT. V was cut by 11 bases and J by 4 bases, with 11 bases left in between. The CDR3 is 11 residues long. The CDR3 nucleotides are TGTGCCCATCTAGCGGTCACTGAAGCTTTCTTT. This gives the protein CAHLAVTEAFF.

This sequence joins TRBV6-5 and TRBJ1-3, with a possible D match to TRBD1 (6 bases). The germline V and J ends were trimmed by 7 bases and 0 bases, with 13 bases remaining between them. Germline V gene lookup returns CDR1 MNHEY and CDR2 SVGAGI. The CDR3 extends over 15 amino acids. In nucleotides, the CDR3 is TGTGCCAGCACCCTTGACAGGAGCTCTGGAAACACCATATATTTT. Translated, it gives CASTLDRSSGNTIYF.